The clone carrying this T cell receptor (beta chain) was found a few times. Antigen unknown. The data were taken from a study of shared clonotypes between healthy human individuals. Study information: For every donor, three CD4 naive, three CD4 memory, two CD8 naive and one CD8 memory plates were used.

Naive-designated CD8 cells lacked CD45RO, were positively enriched for CCR7, and omitted terminally differentiated effector memory CD45RA+ cells. Findings and caveats of the study: Across subsets, estimated richness was generally greater for naive than for memory populations.

The DNA input per sorted-subset replicate PCR was 200 ng, corresponding to some 30,000 T cell genomes. The assay was immunoSEQ multiplex PCR, and TCRdb's table has in-frame clones only and misses some. The sample yields almost 700,000 clones, about 92% seen once. Looked up from germline, CDR1 is LGHNA and CDR2 is YSLEER. Unmatched junction bases numbered 9, after V lost 1 base and J lost 6 bases. The CDR3 totals 16 residues. V is TRBV4-3 and J is TRBJ2-1; TRBD1 aligns across 7 bases. The sequenced material came from naive CD8+ T cells sorted from blood. This receptor was taken from a man aged 25 to 40 in good health. Here the CDR3 reads CASSQVWAGGPNEQFF. In nucleotides, the CDR3 is TGCGCCAGCAGCCAAGTTTGGGCAGGGGGACCCAATGAGCAGTTCTTC.